Here is one T cell receptor (beta chain) with its context. Its antigen is not yet known. No much larger clone exists at a distance of one base, and base qualities are not known. V drops 1 base and J drops 2 bases, leaving 12 bases in between. Inclusive of the bounding cysteine and phenylalanine, the CDR3 is 16 residues long. Of the read, only the CDR3 DNA is kept; its 48 bases are in frame from base 1. The germline V gene (reference sequence) supplies CDR1 MNHEY and CDR2 SMNVEV. Enrolling through a virtual design, the prospective study's participants ranged in age from roughly 18 to 100 years and lived across more than 20 United States geographic areas. Cohort assignment in the prospective study relied on participant-reported clinical history from a screening survey and a study questionnaire. For ImmuneRACE Cohort 3, a participant was defined as recovered based on two consecutive negative NP/OP PCR tests, clearance by a healthcare professional, or resolution of symptoms. Mobile phlebotomists in the prospective study collected whole blood, serum and a nasopharyngeal or oropharyngeal swab from every participant. Prospective study participants could optionally give additional blood draws and questionnaires over an approximately two-month period. Before DNA extraction, prospective study blood samples were shipped either frozen or at room temperature.

This specimen comes from a study of blood T cell repertoires in COVID-19 (dated by TCRdb to the early 2020s). With respect to the entire study: Samples from collaborators originated in the United States, Italy and Spain and spanned both the acute and convalescent phases of COVID-19. The material from the prospective study consisted of cDNA or gDNA derived from T cells, B-cell-depleted T cells, or PBMCs. Subjects who had been exposed to COVID-19, were actively infected with it, or had recovered from it provided the deeply sampled blood TCRbeta repertoires that made up the dataset. Where HLA class I and class II types were available, the types were taken from metadata supplied by the sample provider, not from assay-based typing. The samples were drawn from two sources: the first 160 participants of the ongoing ImmuneRACE study, and 950 to 1,500 subjects contributed by 6 global collaborators. A freely available public database, intended as a resource for researchers studying the immune response to SARS-CoV-2, is where the repertoires were released. The sample metadata nearly always contained a de-identified subject ID, COVID-19 status, age in years and sex. Study-wide findings and limitations: Clinical and demographic metadata were provided uncurated, with the amount varying by source and participant.

TCRbeta CDR3 regions were amplified from genomic DNA by means of the immunoSEQ Assay, a bias-controlled multiplex PCR. Under the source paper's analysis protocol: The number of nucleated cells in each sample was estimated by amplification of reference gene primers within the assay. To quantify the absolute abundance of each unique TCRbeta CDR3 rearrangement, sequence reads were collapsed and filtered. For each sample, productive Simpson clonality was calculated as the square root of Simpson's diversity index across productive rearrangements. Imported from immuneACCESS, the table was reduced by TCRdb to in-frame sequences with V and J called. These copies leave out some clones; in studies compared against another copy, an unresolved V gene accounts for under half, and the cause of the remainder is not known. The V and J calls and the clone size are those of that table, but D and trimming were determined from the DNA. Counted in this sample were about 300,000 clones; around nine tenths of them appeared once. The top ten clonotypes cover under 6% of the sample.

Sequencing was carried out using PBMCs or T cells enriched from blood (not recorded which). The V gene is TRBV27 and the J gene is TRBJ1-5; TRBD1 might be the D gene, on 6 matching bases. This receptor was taken from a woman aged 25 to 39 who had recovered from COVID-19. The CDR3 protein: CASSLYRAVGNQPQHF. The sequenced DNA is TGTGCCAGCAGTTTATACAGGGCAGTCGGCAATCAGCCCCAGCATTTT.